One sample yielded the 32 T cell receptor beta chains listed below, sequenced in a study of blood T cell repertoires in COVID-19. Assay used: immunoSEQ multiplex PCR; TCRdb lists only in-frame clones, some missing. The repertoire holds tens of thousands of clones, around 90% seen once, with around 13% in the top ten. Input material: peripheral blood. Source of these receptors: a man in his sixties or seventies with active COVID-19.

The gene calls are TRBV5-5 and TRBJ1-2, with 8 nucleotides matching TRBD1. This CDR3 is built from 14 residues. Germline V gives CDR1 SGHKS, CDR2 YYEKEE (reference sequence). V trimming: 4 bases; J trimming: 4 bases; junction bases outside the gene matches: 6. In DNA form, the CDR3 reads TGTGCCAGCAGCCGACAGGGGATAGGCTATGGCTACACCTTC. Translated: CASSRQGIGYGYTF. Combining the CDR3 with reference TRBV5-5 and TRBJ1-2 gives the whole variable domain DAGVTQSPTHLIKTRGQQVTLRCSPISGHKSVSWYQQVLGQGPQFIFQYYEKEERGRGNFPDRFSARQFPNYSSELNVNALLLGDSALYLCASSRQGIGYGYTFGSGTRLTVV.

This chain links TRBV5-1 with TRBJ1-6; possibly TRBD1 for D (6 bases). Trimming removed 8 bases from V and 7 bases from J, with 13 bases in between. The CDR3 length is 13 residues. CDR1 is SGHRS and CDR2 is YFSETQ in the germline V gene. CDR3 loop: CASNRDANSPLHF. The CDR3 nucleotides are TGCGCCAGTAACAGGGACGCCAATTCACCCCTCCACTTT. The full variable domain, rest sourced from reference TRBV5-1 and TRBJ1-6, is KAGVTQTPRYLIKTRGQQVTLSCSPISGHRSVSWYQQTPGQGLQFLFEYFSETQRNKGNFPGRFSGRQFSNSRSEMNVSTLELGDSALYLCASNRDANSPLHFGNGTRLTVT.

V gene TRBV4-2 combines with J gene TRBJ2-6; D possibly corresponds to TRBD1 (5 bases). This CDR3 is 17 amino acids long. Looked up from germline, CDR1 is LGHNA and CDR2 is YNFKEQ. Trimming pared 0 bases from V and 0 bases from J, leaving 9 bases between. The chain's CDR3 is CASSQDRAPSGANVLTF. The CDR3 DNA reads TGTGCCAGCAGCCAAGACAGGGCCCCCTCTGGGGCCAACGTCCTGACTTTC.

The chain has TRBV19 and TRBJ2-1; a weak D match, TRBD2 (5 bases). V dropped 5 bases and J dropped 0 bases, with 17 bases sitting between them. Germline V gene data show CDR1 as LNHDA and CDR2 as SQIVND (reference sequence). The CDR3 extends over 17 amino acids. The CDR3 sequence is CASSSGLADSSYNEQFF. The CDR3 DNA is TGTGCCAGTAGTTCCGGACTCGCCGATAGCTCCTACAATGAGCAGTTCTTC.

The V call is TRBV10-3, the J call TRBJ2-1; TRBD1 matches 10 bases. The germline V gene encodes CDR1 ENHRY and CDR2 SYGVKD. The CDR3 is 14 residues long. V was clipped by 4 bases and J by 10 bases; unmatched bases: 7. The CDR3 region has the DNA TGTGCCATCAGTGCCAGACAGGGGGCGGGGGAGCAGTTCTTC. It translates to CAISARQGAGEQFF.

The chain's CDR3 is CAWSAQLNSPLHF. Written as DNA, the CDR3 is TGTGCCTGGAGTGCACAGCTTAATTCACCCCTCCACTTT. V and J are TRBV30 and TRBJ1-6; D unclear. CDR1 is GTSNPN and CDR2 is SVGIG in the germline V gene (reference sequence). Trimming took 1 base from V and 6 from J, leaving 7 bases between them. CDR3 length: 13 amino acids.

The chain is built from TRBV7-9 and TRBJ2-7; 13 bases are shared with TRBD2. The germline gives CDR1 SEHNR, CDR2 FQNEAQ (reference sequence). The CDR3 has 16 residues. V was pared by 3 bases and J by 1 base, with 3 bases of the junction left unmatched. The CDR3 DNA sequence: TGTGCCAGCAGCTTTGGACTAGCGGGAGAGTCCTACGAGCAGTACTTC. Translated, it gives CASSFGLAGESYEQYF.

The chain combines TRBV5-1 with TRBJ2-1, with D perhaps TRBD2 (5 bases). Trimming cost V 4 bases and J 0 bases, with 14 bases left between them. There are 16 residues in the CDR3. Germline lookup yields CDR1 SGHRS and CDR2 YFSETQ. CDR3 protein: CASSTQSGNSYNEQFF. The CDR3 DNA reads as TGCGCCAGCAGCACCCAAAGCGGTAACTCCTACAATGAGCAGTTCTTC.

This chain links TRBV19 with TRBJ2-7; possible D gene TRBD2, 5 bases. V was cut by 5 bases and J by 2 bases, with 10 bases left in between. CDR1 LNHDA and CDR2 SQIVND come from the germline V gene (reference sequence). This CDR3 region has 13 residues. The CDR3 nucleotides are TGTGCCAGTAGTGCGCGGGCCCCCTACGAGCAGTACTTC. Residues: CASSARAPYEQYF.

This clone was observed a handful of times. The chain uses TRBV5-5 and TRBJ2-2, with TRBD2 as a possible D gene (6 bases). Germline loops: CDR1 SGHKS, CDR2 YYEKEE (reference sequence). Deletions cut 4 bases from V and 3 bases from J, with 19 bases between. This CDR3 is 17 amino acids long. In DNA form, the CDR3 reads TGTGCCAGCAGCCCGGGGGATGTATGGGGATACACCGGGGAGCTGTTTTTT. Translating it yields CASSPGDVWGYTGELFF.

This sequence joins TRBV5-1 and TRBJ1-3; no definite D call. V lost 3 bases and J lost 0, with 4 bases in between. The CDR3 is 13 residues long. The germline V gene encodes CDR1 SGHRS and CDR2 YFSETQ. CDR3 nucleotide sequence: TGCGCCAGCAGCTCAGACTCTGGAAACACCATATATTTT. Encoded protein: CASSSDSGNTIYF.

This rearrangement joins TRBV7-9 to TRBJ2-1; 9 bases agree with TRBD2. Germline CDR1 and CDR2: SEHNR and FQNEAQ (reference sequence). CDR3 length: 15 amino acids. J was trimmed by 8 bases and V by 3 bases; bases with no gene match: 8. The CDR3 region has the DNA TGTGCCAGCAGCTTTCGGATTAGCGGGAGCCATGAGCAGTTCTTC. Translation gives CASSFRISGSHEQFF.

This clone appeared a single time. V and J are TRBV28 and TRBJ2-3, with 7 bases aligning to TRBD2. CDR1 MDHEN and CDR2 SYDVKM come from the germline V gene. V lost 7 bases, J lost 4 bases, and 14 bases stayed unmatched. The CDR3 length is 16 residues. The CDR3 protein is CASINPGGATADTQYF. CDR3 bases: TGTGCCAGCATCAACCCGGGGGGAGCTACCGCAGATACGCAGTATTTT.

This rearrangement joins TRBV7-2 to TRBJ2-5; 8 bases are shared with TRBD2. This CDR3 has 11 amino acids. Germline loops: CDR1 SGHTA, CDR2 FQGNSA. The J segment lost 4 bases and the V segment lost 10 bases, leaving 2 bases of the junction unmatched. The CDR3 here is CATGGVETQYF. The CDR3 DNA sequence: TGTGCCACGGGGGGGGTAGAGACCCAGTACTTC.

This chain uses TRBV9 with TRBJ2-1; the D gene is possibly TRBD2 (6 bases). This CDR3 has 18 amino acids. Trimming removed 0 bases at V and 0 bases at J, with 16 bases between. Germline V gives CDR1 SGDLS, CDR2 YYNGEE. CDR3 sequence reads: CASSVALASEFSYNEQFF. In DNA form, the CDR3 reads TGTGCCAGCAGCGTAGCATTGGCTAGCGAATTCTCCTACAATGAGCAGTTCTTC.

The rearrangement links TRBV6-2 or TRBV6-3 to TRBJ2-1, with 9 positions matching TRBD2. In germline, CDR1 is MNHEY, CDR2 SVGEGT. V trimming: 2 bases; J trimming: 5 bases; junction bases outside the gene matches: 7. CDR3 length: 16 residues. CDR3 sequence reads: CASSYTGGRVDNEQFF. The CDR3 nucleotides are TGTGCCAGCAGTTACACCGGCGGGAGGGTTGACAATGAGCAGTTCTTC.

In the case of this clone: At one boundary the junction diverges from the germline segment, which might be a read error. The chain couples TRBV11-3 to TRBJ2-1; D perhaps matches TRBD2 (7 bases). The CDR3 is made up of 15 amino acids. CDR1 and CDR2 from the germline V gene are SGHNT and YENEEA. The chain's CDR3 is CASSPLGGLYDEQFF. CDR3 DNA sequence: TGTGCCAGCAGCCCTCTCGGGGGGCTCTACGATGAGCAGTTCTTC.

This clone showed up just once. The chain carries TRBV6-1 and TRBJ2-2, with D perhaps TRBD2 (7 bases). Germline CDR1 MNHNS, CDR2 SASEGT. The ends were cut back, 2 bases at V and 4 bases at J, with 14 bases in the middle. The CDR3 loop spans 16 amino acids. The CDR3, as DNA: TGTGCCAGCAGTGAACGTCGGGGGGCGGTCACCGGGGAGCTGTTTTTT. Protein: CASSERRGAVTGELFF.

The chain employs TRBV20-1 and TRBJ2-1; 11 bases align to TRBD2. The ends lost 3 bases at V and 6 bases at J; junction bases unmatched: 7. Per the germline V gene, CDR1 is DFQATT and CDR2 is SNEGSKA (reference sequence). This CDR3 has 15 residues. CDR3 in amino acids: CSASAGLAESNEQFF. In DNA form, the CDR3 reads TGCAGTGCTAGTGCGGGACTAGCGGAATCCAATGAGCAGTTCTTC.

V is TRBV20-1 and J is TRBJ2-1; a weak D match, TRBD2 (5 bases). In germline, CDR1 is DFQATT, CDR2 SNEGSKA (reference sequence). The CDR3 runs 13 residues. V gave up 3 bases and J gave up 8 bases, with 14 bases separating them. In nucleotides, the CDR3 is TGCAGTGCTAGTCGCCAAGCGAGGGATGAGCAGTTCTTC. This gives the protein CSASRQARDEQFF.

The chain joins TRBV27 to TRBJ2-7, with D perhaps matching TRBD1 (6 bases). Germline CDR1 reads MNHEY; CDR2 reads SMNVEV (reference sequence). The CDR3 contains 17 residues. The ends were cut back, 0 bases at V and 0 bases at J, with 15 bases in the middle. The CDR3 here is CASSLSRTVVSSYEQYF. The CDR3, as DNA: TGTGCCAGCAGTTTATCCCGGACAGTCGTGAGCTCCTACGAGCAGTACTTC.

This clone appeared a single time. The V gene is TRBV6-4, the J gene TRBJ2-6; no reliable D call. The germline V and J ends were trimmed by 7 bases and 0 bases, with 7 bases remaining between them. Germline V gene data show CDR1 as MRHNA and CDR2 as SNTAGT. The CDR3 is made up of 14 amino acids. Here the CDR3 reads CASTPYSGANVLTF. CDR3 DNA: TGTGCCAGCACCCCCTACTCTGGGGCCAACGTCCTGACTTTC.

The chain joins TRBV28 to TRBJ2-7, with 7 bases fitting TRBD1. The CDR3 is 12 amino acids. V gave up 5 bases and J gave up 5 bases; unmatched junction bases: 3. Germline lookup yields CDR1 MDHEN and CDR2 SYDVKM. DNA for the CDR3: TGTGCCAGCAGTGTACAGGGGCACGAGCAGTACTTC. Protein product: CASSVQGHEQYF.

The rearrangement uses TRBV10-3 and TRBJ1-1, with 10 bases lining up with TRBD1. The CDR3 consists of 14 residues. With 4 bases clipped from V and 1 base from J, the junction kept 0 bases outside the gene matches. Germline V lookup: CDR1 ENHRY, CDR2 SYGVKD. In DNA form, the CDR3 reads TGTGCCATCAGTGGACAGGGGGCGAACACTGAAGCTTTCTTT. Translated: CAISGQGANTEAFF.

This clone appeared once. V is TRBV11-2 and J is TRBJ2-7; D might be TRBD2 (6 bases). With 5 bases removed from V and 9 bases from J, the gap between germline ends came to 23 bases. Germline lookup yields CDR1 SGHAT and CDR2 FQNNGV. The CDR3 consists of 15 residues. The CDR3 spells CASSNVGLAGGRQYF. The CDR3 DNA follows: TGTGCCAGCAGCAACGTGGGGCTAGCAGGAGGGAGGCAGTACTTC.

The gene calls are TRBV5-1 and TRBJ2-1, with 11 nucleotides matching TRBD2. CDR3 size: 17 residues. Germline V gene lookup returns CDR1 SGHRS and CDR2 YFSETQ. V lost 4 bases, J lost 8 bases, and 14 bases stayed unmatched. For the CDR3, the DNA is TGCGCCAGCAGCCGGGGGAGTAGCGGGAGGGCCTGGGATGAGCAGTTCTTC. It codes for CASSRGSSGRAWDEQFF. Full variable domain (remainder filled in from reference TRBV5-1 and TRBJ2-1): KAGVTQTPRYLIKTRGQQVTLSCSPISGHRSVSWYQQTPGQGLQFLFEYFSETQRNKGNFPGRFSGRQFSNSRSEMNVSTLELGDSALYLCASSRGSSGRAWDEQFFGPGTRLTVL.

The chain joins TRBV24-1 to TRBJ2-1, with TRBD1 identical over 7 bases. The CDR3 is made up of 16 amino acids. V was clipped by 3 bases and J by 6 bases; unmatched bases: 10. Germline CDR1 is KGHDR and CDR2 is SFDVKD. CDR3 sequence reads: CATSDKPRGQINEQFF. The DNA of the CDR3 is TGTGCCACCAGTGATAAACCCAGGGGACAGATCAATGAGCAGTTCTTC.

The CDR3 DNA is TGTGCCAGCAGCCCCAACTACCTCGGAGATACGCAGTATTTT. It yields the protein CASSPNYLGDTQYF. The chain is built from TRBV14 and TRBJ2-3; D is unclear. Germline-derived CDR1 and CDR2 are SGHDN and FVKESK. The V and J ends lost 4 bases and 5 bases respectively, with 13 bases between them. CDR3 length: 14 amino acids.

The CDR3 sequence is CASSQDKLYGYTF. CDR3 bases: TGCGCCAGCAGCCAAGATAAACTCTATGGCTACACCTTC. The V call is TRBV4-3, the J call TRBJ1-2; no clear D. This CDR3 comprises 13 residues. Germline values: CDR1 LGHNA, CDR2 YSLEER. With 0 bases removed from V and 4 bases from J, the gap between germline ends came to 6 bases.

The rearrangement joins TRBV18 to TRBJ2-2, with D possibly matching TRBD1 (6 bases). Germline CDR1 is KGHSH and CDR2 is LQKENI. V lost 3 bases and J 6 bases, leaving 17 bases between the germline ends. The CDR3 runs to 16 residues. This CDR3 reads CASSPKNRQAAGELFF. CDR3 in DNA: TGTGCCAGCTCACCTAAAAATAGACAGGCCGCCGGGGAGCTGTTTTTT.

The chain links TRBV28 to TRBJ2-3, with 8 bases identical to TRBD2. Per germline, CDR1 MDHEN and CDR2 SYDVKM. The CDR3 is 15 amino acids. V lost 6 bases and J lost 3; bases outside the gene matches: 8. The CDR3, as DNA: TGTGCCAGCAGCCATAGCGGGGTGGGGACAGATACGCAGTATTTT. Protein sequence: CASSHSGVGTDTQYF. Looking up the rest from reference TRBV28 and TRBJ2-3 gives the full variable domain: DVKVTQSSRYLVKRTGEKVFLECVQDMDHENMFWYRQDPGLGLRLIYFSYDVKMKEKGDIPEGYSVSREKKERFSLILESASTNQTSMYLCASSHSGVGTDTQYFGPGTRLTVL.

CDR3 nucleotides: TGTGCCAGCAGCGCCAGGGGAAGTGGGGCCAACGTCCTGACTTTC. It codes for CASSARGSGANVLTF. This chain joins TRBV9 and TRBJ2-6, with TRBD1 as a possible D gene (6 bases). The CDR3 runs 15 residues. Trimming cost V 3 bases and J 3 bases, with 10 bases left between them. Germline V lookup: CDR1 SGDLS, CDR2 YYNGEE.